Listed here are 26 T cell receptor beta chains from one sample, sequenced in a study of T cell responses to AZD1222 COVID-19 vaccine. Some clones are missing from TCRdb's copy, which holds only in-frame ones; the method was immunoSEQ multiplex PCR. The sample lists approximately 180,000 clones, approximately 95% seen once, with 0.8% to 1.3% in the top ten. The sample in question was peripheral blood, obtained 28 days after the second dose of the MenACWY control vaccine. The receptors here all came from an adult who received the MenACWY meningococcal vaccine as a control.

This clone came up a few times. The chain joins TRBV4-3 to TRBJ1-5; D is unclear. The CDR3 is 13 residues long. Germline assignment: CDR1 LGHNA and CDR2 YSLEER. Trimming shortened V by 0 bases and J by 7 bases, and 7 bases separated the two germline ends. As DNA, the CDR3 is TGCGCCAGCAGCCAAGATTGGCACCAGCCCCAGCATTTT. This sequence encodes CASSQDWHQPQHF.

The V gene is TRBV18, the J gene TRBJ1-4, with 8 bases aligning to TRBD1. V was pared by 1 base and J by 5 bases, with 0 bases of the junction left unmatched. This CDR3 has 14 amino acids. CDR1 is KGHSH, CDR2 LQKENI, per germline. Here the CDR3 reads CASSPRTGNEKLFF. CDR3 nucleotide sequence: TGTGCCAGCTCACCACGGACAGGGAATGAAAAACTGTTTTTT.

This rearrangement joins TRBV5-1 to TRBJ2-1; 9 nucleotides agree with TRBD2. After removal of 3 bases from V and 8 bases from J, the junction contained 18 bases not matched to a gene. The CDR3 length is 18 residues. CDR1 is SGHRS, CDR2 YFSETQ, per germline. CDR3: CASSSGTRGGAVGHEQFF. The CDR3 bases are TGCGCCAGCAGCTCGGGGACTCGCGGGGGGGCGGTTGGGCATGAGCAGTTCTTC.

The chain carries TRBV2 and TRBJ1-2, with 8 positions matching TRBD1. The junction had 5 bases not matched to a gene; V was cut back by 3 bases and J by 8 bases. Germline CDR1 is SNHLY and CDR2 is FYNNEI. The CDR3 extends over 13 amino acids. The CDR3 nucleotides read TGTGCCAGCAGTGATTTTGGGACAGGAGGCTACACCTTC. Translation gives CASSDFGTGGYTF.

The chain has TRBV5-1 and TRBJ1-1, with TRBD1 as a possible D gene (6 bases). The CDR3 runs 14 residues. Deletions cut 0 bases from V and 7 bases from J, with 13 bases between. CDR1 and CDR2 (germline): SGHRS, YFSETQ. The CDR3, as DNA: TGCGCCAGCAGCTTGGAGGCCCAAGGGGGTGAAGCTTTCTTT. Protein sequence: CASSLEAQGGEAFF.

This rearrangement joins TRBV6-4 to TRBJ2-2; possibly TRBD2 for D (5 bases). V was cut by 2 bases and J by 4 bases, with 14 bases left in between. Looked up from germline, CDR1 is MRHNA and CDR2 is SNTAGT. This CDR3 spans 16 amino acids. The CDR3 DNA reads as TGTGCCAGCAGTGACGTTTGGGGAGTAGCCACCGGGGAGCTGTTTTTT. It is translated as CASSDVWGVATGELFF.

V and J are TRBV4-3 and TRBJ2-3; D gene uncertain. The length of the CDR3 is 14 residues. Trimming pared 4 bases from V and 2 bases from J, leaving 10 bases between. Germline assignment: CDR1 LGHNA and CDR2 YSLEER. CDR3 DNA: TGCGCCAGCAGCCCTGAGCCTCCCACAGATACGCAGTATTTT. It codes for CASSPEPPTDTQYF.

CDR3 in amino acids: CASSNNIPGNEQFF. Here the CDR3 DNA reads TGTGCCAGCAGCAATAACATTCCCGGCAATGAGCAGTTCTTC. V gene TRBV9 combines with J gene TRBJ2-1, with unresolved D. There are 14 residues in the CDR3. V lost 4 bases and J lost 6, with 14 bases in between. Germline V CDR1 and CDR2: SGDLS, YYNGEE.

The chain joins TRBV18 to TRBJ2-7; D possibly corresponds to TRBD1 (6 bases). V was pared by 1 base and J by 1 base, with 8 bases between. CDR3 length: 14 amino acids. Germline CDR1 reads KGHSH; CDR2 reads LQKENI. The CDR3 here is CASSPLGQSYEQYF. CDR3 nucleotide sequence: TGTGCCAGCTCACCACTTGGACAGTCCTACGAGCAGTACTTC.

The V call is TRBV24-1, the J call TRBJ1-2; 9 bases line up with TRBD1. Germline assignment: CDR1 KGHDR and CDR2 SFDVKD. J gave up 1 base and V 2 bases, and 7 bases lay outside the gene matches. The CDR3 spans 17 residues. CDR3 residues: CATSDSKDRGVNYGYTF. CDR3 nucleotide sequence: TGTGCCACCAGTGATTCGAAAGACAGGGGGGTTAACTATGGCTACACCTTC.

The chain uses TRBV7-9 and TRBJ2-7; no clear D. CDR3 length: 11 amino acids. V shed 5 bases and J shed 6 bases, with 8 bases lying between them. Germline V gene sequence: CDR1 SEHNR, CDR2 FQNEAQ (reference sequence). Written as DNA, the CDR3 is TGTGCCAGCAGCGCCCTCGGCGAGCAGTACTTC. Residues: CASSALGEQYF.

This chain connects TRBV7-6 to TRBJ1-6; D is ambiguous. CDR1 and CDR2 from the germline V gene are SGHVS and FNYEAQ. The V and J ends lost 2 bases and 8 bases respectively, with 13 bases between them. The CDR3 spans 15 residues. The CDR3 nucleotides are TGTGCCAGCAGCTTATCTTTGGATGGGGATTCACCCCTCCACTTT. Translation: CASSLSLDGDSPLHF.

The chain combines TRBV28 with TRBJ2-3; D may be TRBD2 (7 bases). Germline V CDR1 and CDR2: MDHEN, SYDVKM. V gave up 6 bases and J gave up 3 bases, with 19 bases separating them. The CDR3 totals 16 residues. The CDR3 nucleotides read TGTGCCAGCAGCGGACCTCTCGGGGGGCGGACAGATACGCAGTATTTT. Protein: CASSGPLGGRTDTQYF.

The rearrangement uses TRBV10-3 and TRBJ2-1, with D perhaps TRBD1 (5 bases). Germline V gene sequence: CDR1 ENHRY, CDR2 SYGVKD. This CDR3 region has 11 residues. Trimming cost V 4 bases and J 7 bases, with 5 bases left between them. The CDR3 coding sequence is TGTGCCATCAGTGCAGGGAATGAGCAGTTCTTC. Its protein product is CAISAGNEQFF.

The chain links TRBV5-4 to TRBJ2-1, with D perhaps being TRBD1 or TRBD2 (5 bases each). Looked up from germline, CDR1 is SGHNT and CDR2 is YYREEE (reference sequence). V lost 5 bases and J lost 9, with 18 bases in between. The CDR3 is 14 amino acids. The CDR3 loop is CASSYGTGSSEQFF. CDR3 DNA sequence: TGTGCCAGCAGTTATGGGACGGGGAGCAGTGAGCAGTTCTTC.

The rearrangement joins TRBV30 to TRBJ2-6; no clear D. CDR1 and CDR2 (germline): GTSNPN, SVGIG (reference sequence). Trimming cost V 4 bases and J 2 bases, with 3 bases left between them. The CDR3 consists of 12 residues. The CDR3 reads CAWTAGANVLTF. In nucleotides, the CDR3 is TGTGCCTGGACAGCTGGGGCCAACGTCCTGACTTTC.

The V and J genes are TRBV2 and TRBJ1-2, with D tentatively TRBD1 (5 bases). Per the germline V gene, CDR1 is SNHLY and CDR2 is FYNNEI. CDR3 size: 12 residues. Trimming took 2 bases from V and 5 from J, leaving 6 bases between them. The chain's CDR3 is CASSEQGYGYTF. CDR3 coding DNA: TGTGCCAGCAGTGAACAGGGTTATGGCTACACCTTC.

The J gene is TRBJ1-3, the V gene TRBV5-6; D is undetermined. Germline V CDR1 and CDR2: SGHDT, YYEEEE. V was pared by 2 bases and J by 0 bases, with 9 bases between. The CDR3 covers 15 residues. This chain's CDR3 is CASSLKGYSGNTIYF. The CDR3, as DNA: TGTGCCAGCAGCTTAAAGGGCTACTCTGGAAACACCATATATTTT.

The rearrangement joins TRBV12-3 or TRBV12-4 to TRBJ1-1; 8 bases line up with TRBD1. This CDR3 is built from 12 residues. The V segment lost 7 bases and the J segment 5 bases; nucleotides outside the gene matches: 3. The CDR3 DNA reads TGTGCCAGCAATCGACAGGGGACTGAAGCTTTCTTT. Its protein product is CASNRQGTEAFF.

The V call is TRBV19, the J call TRBJ1-2; TRBD1 agrees at 8 bases. Germline CDR1 and CDR2: LNHDA and SQIVND (reference sequence). Unmatched junction bases numbered 12, after V lost 4 bases and J lost 8 bases. This CDR3 comprises 15 residues. The chain's CDR3 is CASSTTGTGRLGYTF. CDR3 DNA: TGTGCCAGTAGTACGACCGGGACAGGTCGTCTGGGCTACACCTTC. Using reference TRBV19 and TRBJ1-2 for the parts outside the CDR3, the full variable domain is DGGITQSPKYLFRKEGQNVTLSCEQNLNHDAMYWYRQDPGQGLRLIYYSQIVNDFQKGDIAEGYSVSREKKESFPLTVTSAQKNPTAFYLCASSTTGTGRLGYTFGSGTRLTVV.

This chain connects TRBV10-3 to TRBJ2-7; TRBD1 matches 10 bases. The CDR3 is 13 amino acids. Germline CDR1 and CDR2: ENHRY and SYGVKD. V trimming: 10 bases; J trimming: 6 bases; junction bases outside the gene matches: 9. The CDR3 is CATNGQGVREQYF. Written as DNA, the CDR3 is TGTGCCACCAACGGACAGGGGGTGCGCGAGCAGTACTTC.

The count of this clone is one. V gene TRBV4-1 combines with J gene TRBJ1-2, with 7 bases aligning to TRBD1. CDR3 length: 16 amino acids. Trimming at V came to 0 bases and at J to 4 bases, leaving 8 bases not matched to a gene. Germline V gene data show CDR1 as MGHRA and CDR2 as YSYEKL. The CDR3 DNA is TGCGCCAGCAGCCAAGATCGGGGGACAGACACCTATGGCTACACCTTC. This encodes CASSQDRGTDTYGYTF.

The CDR3 region is CASSLELGRGNYGYTF. CDR3 coding DNA: TGTGCCAGCAGCCTCGAACTGGGACGGGGAAACTATGGCTACACCTTC. The J gene is TRBJ1-2, the V gene TRBV7-9, with D maybe TRBD1 (5 bases). The ends were cut back, 5 bases at V and 2 bases at J, with 18 bases in the middle. CDR1 and CDR2 from the germline V gene are SEHNR and FQNEAQ (reference sequence). CDR3 length equals 16 residues.

The genes are TRBV5-1 and TRBJ2-5; 13 bases map to TRBD2. In germline, CDR1 is SGHRS, CDR2 YFSETQ. There are 15 residues in the CDR3. Trimming removed 7 bases from V and 5 bases from J; junction bases left unmatched: 8. The DNA for the CDR3 is TGCGCCAGCGGGACTAGCGGGGACTCCAAGGAGACCCAGTACTTC. Its translation is CASGTSGDSKETQYF.

V gene TRBV10-2 combines with J gene TRBJ1-5; D may be TRBD1 (6 bases). Trimming removed 6 bases at V and 1 base at J, with 10 bases between. Germline V gene lookup returns CDR1 WSHSY and CDR2 SAAADI. The length of the CDR3 is 14 residues. DNA for the CDR3: TGCGCCAGCAGCCCGACAGGAAGCAATCAGCCCCAGCATTTT. Its translation is CASSPTGSNQPQHF.

The chain joins TRBV7-2 to TRBJ1-2; tentative D call: TRBD1 (5 bases). Germline CDR1 reads SGHTA; CDR2 reads FQGNSA. The CDR3 length is 13 residues. The V gene lost 1 base and the J gene lost 5 bases, with 8 bases spanning the gap. The CDR3 spells CASSLEPGYGYTF. The CDR3 DNA follows: TGTGCCAGCAGCTTAGAACCAGGGTATGGCTACACCTTC. Using reference TRBV7-2 and TRBJ1-2 for the parts outside the CDR3, the full variable domain is GAGVSQSPSNKVTEKGKDVELRCDPISGHTALYWYRQSLGQGLEFLIYFQGNSAPDKSGLPSDRFSAERTGGSVSTLTIQRTQQEDSAVYLCASSLEPGYGYTFGSGTRLTVV.